These 30 T cell receptor beta chains came from one sample sequenced in a study of CD8+CD57+ T cells in acquired aplastic anemia. The use of genomic DNA as template underpinned the TCR beta VDJ and CDR3 profiling. TCRdb re-derived calls from the reads in MiXCR, one entry per CDR3 protein. This table has about 260,000 distinct CDR3 sequences, around 82% appearing once. The patients chosen for sequencing had shown expansion of CD8+CD57+ cells (detected by flow cytometry). Source material: sorted CD4+, CD8+, or CD8+CD57+ T cells (not recorded which) from PBMCs. The receptors originated from a human donor with aplastic anemia.

This clonotype was observed a handful of times. The rearrangement joins TRBV29-1 to TRBJ1-1; D gene uncertain. There are 12 residues in the CDR3. V was cut by 1 base and J by 5 bases, with 8 bases left in between. CDR1 and CDR2 from the germline V gene are SQVTM and ANQGSEA. CDR3 sequence reads: CSVEVLLTEAFF. The CDR3 DNA follows: TGCAGCGTTGAAGTCTTGCTGACTGAAGCTTTCTTT.

The chain recombines TRBV11-3 with TRBJ2-5; TRBD2 matches 16 bases. V lost 3 bases to trimming and J lost 5 bases; unmatched junction nucleotides: 0. Germline V gene sequence: CDR1 SGHNT, CDR2 YENEEA. This CDR3 has 15 residues. In DNA form, the CDR3 reads TGTGCCAGCAGCTTGGGACTAGCGGGAGGGGAGACCCAGTACTTC. Amino acid sequence: CASSLGLAGGETQYF.

V usage is TRBV7-3 and J usage is TRBJ2-5, with TRBD2 identical over 8 bases. Unmatched junction bases numbered 18, after V lost 4 bases and J lost 2 bases. Germline CDR1 reads SGHTA; CDR2 reads FQGTGA. The CDR3 contains 19 residues. CDR3 amino acids: CASSSSGGSTDTQQETQYF. The CDR3 nucleotides are TGTGCCAGCAGCTCCTCGGGGGGGAGCACAGATACGCAGCAAGAGACCCAGTACTTC.

A remark on this clonotype: The conserved closing phenylalanine or tryptophan is absent in this CDR3, likely reflecting a read error. No DNA is shown, since the ends of the CDR3 on it are uncertain; the CDR3 is the one TCRdb lists. The CDR3 reads CASSLAGGAATQYFCP. V gene TRBV7-8 combines with J gene TRBJ2-3; the D call TRBD2 from the table was never checked on the DNA. The CDR3 is 16 amino acids long, termini counted. The germline V gene encodes CDR1 SGHVS and CDR2 FQNEAQ.

Concerning this clonotype itself: The conserved closing phenylalanine or tryptophan is absent in this CDR3, likely reflecting a read error. This chain links TRBV2 with TRBJ2-3, with D tentatively TRBD1 or TRBD2 (6 bases each). The V end lost 8 bases, the J end lost 5 bases, and 14 bases lay between the germline ends. CDR1 SNHLY and CDR2 FYNNEI come from the germline V gene. This CDR3 region has 13 residues. CDR3 sequence (DNA): TGTGCCAGCGGGGACGGGGGCCAAGATACGCAGTATTTG. This sequence encodes CASGDGGQDTQYL.

This clonotype was recorded a few times. This chain links TRBV24-1 with TRBJ2-5, with D possibly matching TRBD2 (5 bases). Trimming stripped 1 base from V and 2 bases from J, with 10 bases between. CDR1 KGHDR and CDR2 SFDVKD come from the germline V gene. The CDR3 length is 15 residues. In DNA, the CDR3 is TGTGCCACCAGTGATTTTAGGTCGGGGCAAGAGACCCAGTACTTC. It translates to CATSDFRSGQETQYF.

With regard to this clonotype: At one end, the junction sequence differs from germline, possibly due to a read error. The chain carries TRBV7-2 and TRBJ2-3, with D tentatively TRBD1 (6 bases). This CDR3 region has 14 residues. Germline CDR1 reads SGHTA; CDR2 reads FQGNSA. The CDR3 region has the DNA TGTGCCAGCAGCTTGGCAGGGGCCCAACTAATGAAAAACTTT. Its translation: CASSLAGAQLMKNF.

This chain connects TRBV5-6 to TRBJ2-3, with D possibly being TRBD2 (5 bases). This CDR3 has 14 residues. Germline CDR1 is SGHDT and CDR2 is YYEEEE. The germline V and J ends were trimmed by 4 bases and 6 bases, with 15 bases remaining between them. In DNA form, the CDR3 reads TGTGCCAGCAGCCCGGCGGGTTGTCCCGATACGCAGTATTTT. As protein: CASSPAGCPDTQYF.

This clonotype was detected only a few times. The chain is built from TRBV25-1 and TRBJ1-2; 7 nucleotides line up with TRBD1. The CDR3 has 14 residues. CDR1 MGHDK and CDR2 SYGVNS come from the germline V gene. Trimming took 5 bases from V and 0 from J; bases not matched to a gene: 3. CDR3 residues: CASSHQGANYGYTF. In DNA form, the CDR3 reads TGTGCCAGCAGTCATCAGGGGGCTAACTATGGCTACACCTTC.

The V call is TRBV7-8, the J call TRBJ2-1; unclear D gene. V dropped 3 bases and J dropped 16 bases, with 25 bases sitting between them. The CDR3 contains 15 residues. CDR1 and CDR2 (germline): SGHVS, FQNEAQ. This chain's CDR3 is CASSFNPDGSALYFF. For the CDR3, the DNA is TGTGCCAGCAGCTTTAATCCAGACGGGTCAGCACTTTACTTCTTC.

This clonotype was detected only a few times. This chain uses TRBV10-1 with TRBJ1-5; D is unclear. The CDR3 totals 13 residues. Trimming pared 3 bases from V and 7 bases from J, leaving 10 bases between. Germline CDR1 reads WNHNN; CDR2 reads SYGVQD (reference sequence). CDR3 DNA: TGCGCCAGCAGTGAAGTCCGCGGGCAGCCCCAGCATTTT. This translates into CASSEVRGQPQHF.

This clonotype was seen only once. One end of the junction varies from germline; a read error may be responsible. The chain recombines TRBV7-2 with TRBJ2-3, with D hard to call. This CDR3 region has 14 residues. Germline V CDR1 and CDR2: SGHTA, FQGNSA. The CDR3 protein is CASSLEGCPDTENF. CDR3 coding DNA: TGTGCCAGCAGCTTAGAGGGATGTCCCGATACTGAAAATTTT.

Comment on this clonotype: Because the CDR3 is missing its conserved closing phenylalanine or tryptophan, this is likely a read error. The DNA is omitted, as the CDR3 cannot be located on it reliably, and the CDR3 follows TCRdb's listing. The chain joins TRBV19 to TRBJ2-1; TRBD2, the table's D call, was not compared with the DNA. From its first to its last residue, the CDR3 has 15 amino acids. The germline CDR1 and CDR2 sequences are LNHDA and SQIVND (reference sequence). CDR3 loop: CASSIASGDQFEEVG.

J is TRBJ2-1 and V is TRBV11-3, with no clear D. The CDR3 contains 14 residues. V was cut by 0 bases and J by 7 bases, with 10 bases left in between. Germline V gives CDR1 SGHNT, CDR2 YENEEA. In DNA, the CDR3 is TGTGCCAGCAGCTTAGACCCGACGGCGAATGAGCAGTTCTTC. Residues: CASSLDPTANEQFF.

This clonotype has a single count. The junction departs from the called germline gene at one end, perhaps through a read error. V is TRBV7-4 and J is TRBJ1-1; no clear D. Germline CDR1 is SGHVT and CDR2 is SQSDAQ. The CDR3 is 12 amino acids. CDR3 in DNA: TGTGCCAGCGGCAAACCAGGCAGCGAGGTTTACTTT. Translating it yields CASGKPGSEVYF.

Comments on this clonotype: Germline and junction disagree at one end, which may indicate a read error. V usage is TRBV7-9 and J usage is TRBJ2-3, with 7 bases aligning to TRBD2. Germline V gene sequence: CDR1 SEHNR, CDR2 FQNEAQ (reference sequence). This CDR3 contains 14 residues. Written as DNA, the CDR3 is TGTGCCAGCAGCTTCGCGATAGCGGGCCCTACGAAGTACTTT. Translation gives CASSFAIAGPTKYF.

About this clonotype: The junction does not match germline at one end; this may be a read error. V gene TRBV7-9 combines with J gene TRBJ2-5; either TRBD1 or TRBD2 may supply D (6 bases each). Germline values: CDR1 SEHNR, CDR2 FQNEAQ (reference sequence). This CDR3 has 12 residues. CDR3 sequence reads: CASRGVTGAQYF. CDR3 DNA: TGTGCCAGCCGCGGAGTAACGGGGGCCCAGTACTTT.

This chain links TRBV7-9 with TRBJ2-7; TRBD1 matches at 8 bases. Germline lookup yields CDR1 SEHNR and CDR2 FQNEAQ (reference sequence). The CDR3 loop spans 18 amino acids. With 3 bases clipped from V and 1 base from J, the junction kept 14 bases outside the gene matches. The CDR3 coding sequence is TGTGCCAGCAGCTTTCCCCAGGGGGCGAGGGACGTATCCTACGAGCAGTACGTC. As protein: CASSFPQGARDVSYEQYV.

In regard to this clonotype: Because the CDR3 is missing its conserved closing phenylalanine or tryptophan, this is likely a read error. It is unclear where the CDR3 begins or ends on the DNA, so no DNA is shown, and the CDR3 is as TCRdb lists it. This chain joins TRBV7-8 and TRBJ2-1; the D segment call TRBD2 is taken from the table without a DNA check. The CDR3 length equals 13 residues, ends included. From germline, CDR1 is SGHVS and CDR2 FQNEAQ. CDR3 sequence: CASSLAGGHDTLY.

The rearrangement uses TRBV24-1 and TRBJ2-5, with 14 bases identical to TRBD2. CDR1 is KGHDR and CDR2 is SFDVKD in the germline V gene. This CDR3 has 14 amino acids. With V trimmed by 9 bases and J by 13 bases, 12 bases remained unmatched. The CDR3 coding sequence is TGTGCCACCGGGACTAGCGGGGGTCAGGAGGCGCGGTACTTC. Translated: CATGTSGGQEARYF.

This chain links TRBV7-8 with TRBJ2-2; 8 bases align to TRBD1. The V segment lost 5 bases and the J segment 10 bases; nucleotides outside the gene matches: 15. The CDR3 has 16 residues. Germline-derived CDR1 and CDR2 are SGHVS and FQNEAQ. In nucleotides, the CDR3 is TGTGCCAGCAGCCTAGGACAGGGTGCCGATACGCAGGAGCTGTTTTTT. Its translation is CASSLGQGADTQELFF.

This clonotype was counted a single time. Because the CDR3's place on the DNA is in doubt, the DNA is left out and the CDR3 is given as listed by TCRdb. V and J are TRBV7-9 and TRBJ2-2. The CDR3 numbers 16 amino acids, ends counted. Germline V gene lookup returns CDR1 SEHNR and CDR2 FQNEAQ (reference sequence). The CDR3: CASSAVAETQYFGLFF.

This chain connects TRBV6-5 to TRBJ2-1; D remains ambiguous. V was shortened by 8 bases and J by 5 bases, with 7 bases between the two germline ends. The CDR3 totals 11 residues. The germline gives CDR1 MNHEY, CDR2 SVGAGI. The CDR3 loop reads CASQTNNEQFF. Here the CDR3 DNA reads TGTGCCAGCCAAACAAACAATGAGCAGTTCTTC.

Turning to this clonotype: One junction end disagrees with the germline gene, perhaps due to a read error. The CDR3 sequence is CASSRGGGQETLYF. For the CDR3, the DNA is TGTGCCAGCAGCAGGGGTGGAGGGCAAGAGACCCTGTACTTC. This sequence joins TRBV11-2 and TRBJ2-5, with D tentatively TRBD2 (6 bases). The CDR3 contains 14 residues. Per the germline V gene, CDR1 is SGHAT and CDR2 is FQNNGV. The full variable domain, rest sourced from reference TRBV11-2 and TRBJ2-5, is EAGVAQSPRYKIIEKRQSVAFWCNPISGHATLYWYQQILGQGPKLLIQFQNNGVVDDSQLPKDRFSAERLKGVDSTLKIQPAKLEDSAVYLCASSRGGGQETLYFGPGTRLLVL.

On this clonotype itself: One junction end disagrees with the germline gene, perhaps due to a read error. The V and J genes are TRBV19 and TRBJ1-5; tentative D call: TRBD1 (5 bases). The germline V gene encodes CDR1 LNHDA and CDR2 SQIVND (reference sequence). The CDR3 extends over 15 amino acids. The CDR3 loop reads CASSIADSANQPQHF. Here the CDR3 DNA reads TGTGCCAGTAGTATAGCCGACAGCGCCAATCAGCCCCAGCACTTT.

The rearrangement joins TRBV5-1 to TRBJ2-3; D is possibly TRBD2 (5 bases). This CDR3 comprises 13 residues. Trimming pared 7 bases from V and 11 bases from J, leaving 20 bases between. The germline CDR1 and CDR2 sequences are SGHRS and YFSETQ. CDR3 DNA sequence: TGCGCCAGCGGCTACGGATTCTACGGGAAGCAGTATTTT. Translating gives CASGYGFYGKQYF. Full variable domain (outside the CDR3, taken from reference TRBV5-1 and TRBJ2-3): KAGVTQTPRYLIKTRGQQVTLSCSPISGHRSVSWYQQTPGQGLQFLFEYFSETQRNKGNFPGRFSGRQFSNSRSEMNVSTLELGDSALYLCASGYGFYGKQYFGPGTRLTVL.

Only one count was recorded for this clonotype. One end of the junction is discordant with germline, which a read error may explain. This chain connects TRBV2 to TRBJ1-5, with D possibly matching TRBD1 (6 bases). Germline V gives CDR1 SNHLY, CDR2 FYNNEI. The CDR3 spans 17 residues. CDR3 sequence: CASGDGGAPTQYFPPGF. CDR3 nucleotides: TGTGCCAGCGGGGACGGGGGCGCCCCTACGCAGTATTTTCCCCCAGGTTTT.

With regard to this clonotype: The junction differs from germline at one of its ends, possibly a read error. The chain has TRBV11-1 and TRBJ2-1; D possibly corresponds to TRBD1 (6 bases). This CDR3 spans 16 amino acids. Germline V gene lookup returns CDR1 SGHAT and CDR2 FQDESV (reference sequence). The CDR3 DNA reads as TGTGCCAGCAGCTTAGGGAGGACAGACGTTGGGGATGAGCAGCTCTTC. This translates into CASSLGRTDVGDEQLF.

With respect to this clonotype: No DNA is shown, since the ends of the CDR3 on it are uncertain; the CDR3 is the one TCRdb lists. J is TRBJ2-5 and V is TRBV11-2. The CDR3 adds up to 15 amino acids, both ends counted. Per germline, CDR1 SGHAT and CDR2 FQNNGV. The CDR3 loop reads CASSYSAFFGETQYF.

Notes on this clonotype: Here the CDR3 omits its conserved ending phenylalanine or tryptophan, so a read error is the likely source. Because the CDR3's place on the DNA is in doubt, the DNA is left out and the CDR3 is given as listed by TCRdb. J is TRBJ2-1 and V is TRBV7-9; the D call of TRBD1 is as the table states it, not checked on the DNA. CDR1 and CDR2 (germline): SEHNR, FQNEAQ (reference sequence). The CDR3 length equals 13 residues, ends included. The CDR3 is CASSRGGIDEQFG.